This TCR beta chain derives from a study of patients and donors after allogeneic stem cell transplantation. The CDR3 spans 17 residues. CDR1 is SEHNR, CDR2 FQNEAQ, per germline (reference sequence). Trimming stripped 7 bases from V and 0 bases from J, with 19 bases between. TCRdb itself ran the RT-PCR reads through MiXCR, one entry per CDR3 protein. Of 15,000 to 20,000 distinct CDR3 sequences in the sample, under 30% were seen once. This clonotype was seen only a few times. The source material was blood, either unsorted or a sorted T cell fraction (not recorded which). The chain has TRBV7-9 and TRBJ1-3; tentative D call: TRBD1 (5 bases). This TCR was recovered from a human donor who was either an allogeneic HSCT recipient or a stem cell or donor lymphocyte infusion donor (not recorded which). It is not recorded whose cells these are; they may come from a transplant donor. The CDR3 spells CASTNPGAPSSGNTIYF. The CDR3, as DNA: TGTGCCAGCACTAACCCCGGGGCTCCGAGCTCTGGAAACACCATATATTTT. The full variable domain, with the rest looked up from reference TRBV7-9 and TRBJ1-3, is DTGVSQNPRHKITKRGQNVTFRCDPISEHNRLYWYRQTLGQGPEFLTYFQNEAQLEKSRLLSDRFSAERPKGSFSTLEIQRTEQGDSAMYLCASTNPGAPSSGNTIYFGEGSWLTVV.